This record concerns one TCR beta chain sequence. This clone was seen a few times. Its cognate antigen has yet to be identified. No base-level quality is on record; no much larger clone is a single base apart. This CDR3 is also generated by other DNA sequences in the sample. This entry belongs to a study of beta chain features in type 1 diabetes (dated by TCRdb to 2017 to 2018). About the study as a whole: No differences in mean age, gender distribution, total cell number or subset yield were found between patients and healthy donors. A total of about 110 million sorted cells were examined across all samples, and the number of cells per subset was strongly correlated with RNA yield. In the study, recently diagnosed type 1 diabetes patients and matched healthy donors were compared on the TCRB repertoires of their sorted circulating CD4+ T cell subsets. Whereas all 30 or so donors provided naive and central memory subsets, regulatory and stem cell-like memory subsets were isolated from just 8 patients and roughly eight healthy donors.

The High Capacity cDNA Reverse Transcription Kit was used to reverse transcribe all of the isolated RNA, meaning that expressed TCRB transcripts were what got sequenced. Naive, central memory and regulatory T cell samples underwent deep immunoSEQ sequencing, averaging about 3.57 million total reads per sample. After sorted cells were lysed in RLT buffer, RNA was extracted with DNase-treated RNeasy Micro or Mini kits, with the choice depending on cell number. To prevent cross-contamination, every cell subset was processed on its own, while patient and healthy donor samples were processed together. Using the immunoSEQ multiplex PCR, TCRB sequences were amplified from cDNA into 87-bp fragments spanning the CDR3 region. Amplicons were sequenced on the Illumina HiSeq platform. The paper's data handling went like this. Synthetic template baselines were used to correct PCR bias computationally, reads within Hamming distance 2 were collapsed together, and singletons that could not be merged were discarded. Reads were aligned against IMGT to assign V, D and J genes, CDR3 length and insertions or deletions at six rearrangement sites. Within each subset, clonotype counts were normalized to sorted cell number, after which true diversity and Gini coefficients were computed with the tcR R package. The overlap coefficient, calculated on TCRB nucleotide sequences, was used to quantify repertoire sharing. Out-of-frame TCRB sequences from naive cells were analyzed to stand in for the pre-selection repertoire. The source is immuneACCESS, and TCRdb retained only in-frame sequences with V and J called. Part of the clones is not carried over; for the studies checked, unresolved V genes explain less than half of this, and the remainder is unexplained. The V and J calls and the clone size are those of that table, but D and trimming were determined from the DNA. Present in this sample are 200,000 to 300,000 clones, roughly 21% of which were seen just once. Of the sample, around 0.03% is held by the ten largest clones.

The CDR3, cysteine through phenylalanine, is 12 amino acids long. Only the CDR3 DNA stays, 36 bases, in frame from base 1. The germline V gene specifies SGHTA as CDR1 and FQGTGA as CDR2. The V end loses 4 bases and the J end loses 1 base, and a stretch of 3 bases separates them. Each donor gave one peripheral blood draw, approximately 110 mL on average, collected into heparinised tubes. Using a panel that included CD45RO, CCR7, CD25, CD127, CD95 and CD27, naive, central memory, regulatory and stem cell-like memory CD4+ T cells were sorted on a BD FACSAria II. Purity was above 95% for every sorted population. Right away, PBMCs were isolated by Lymphoprep density gradient centrifugation and were stained directly, with no culture step. So that batch effects would be minimized, each experiment stained and sorted samples in pairs, pairing one healthy donor with one patient. Overall study outcomes, separate from this receptor: Sequencing cDNA rather than genomic DNA could over-represent highly expressing activated cells, although activation and CD3 levels did not differ between groups. Type 1 diabetes patients showed a moderate but significant shortening of TCRB CDR3 length in all four CD4+ subsets. PCR may preferentially amplify shorter templates, but because patient and control samples were amplified and corrected together, any resulting skew would affect both groups equally. Because small numbers of individuals were included in the HLA sub-analyses, any influence of HLA type on TCRB rearrangement was left unresolved. At VDJ recombination sites, type 1 diabetes patients had fewer insertions and more deleted nucleotides, which implies abnormalities in thymic rearrangement. Naive, central memory and regulatory TCRB repertoires appeared to be more alike among patients than among healthy donors.

The chain couples TRBV7-3 to TRBJ2-3; the D segment cannot be called with confidence. Material for sequencing was naive CD4+ T cells from blood. The label giving this sample's cell subset or site can be read as: true naive CD4+ T cells. The source is a middle-aged woman with type 1 diabetes. The CDR3 protein: CASSSGTDTQYF. The sequence in DNA is TGTGCCAGCAGCTCGGGCACAGATACGCAGTATTTT.